The following is a T cell receptor (beta chain) sequence with its context. The data derive from a study of PD-L1 blockade in urothelial cancer. Study-wide background: Median T cell yield per blood sample was 110,000 to 150,000 cells.

Germline V CDR1 and CDR2: SEHNR, FQNEAQ (reference sequence). The CDR3 runs 16 residues. After removal of 5 bases from V and 7 bases from J, the junction contained 11 bases not matched to a gene. The repertoire was sequenced with immunoSEQ multiplex PCR; TCRdb's copy has only in-frame clones and lacks some. The data contain some 45,000 clones, approximately 90% of them seen just once; the ten biggest clones take up roughly 3.9%. The V and J genes are TRBV7-9 and TRBJ2-1; TRBD1 aligns across 10 bases. Sequencing was performed on PBMCs, taken around atezolizumab (anti-PD-L1) treatment. This sequence was found in a man older than 75 with urothelial cancer. CDR3: CASSRFIDRGRNEQFF. The CDR3 DNA is TGTGCCAGCAGCCGATTCATCGACAGGGGGCGGAATGAGCAGTTCTTC. The full variable domain, with the rest looked up from reference TRBV7-9 and TRBJ2-1, is DTGVSQNPRHKITKRGQNVTFRCDPISEHNRLYWYRQTLGQGPEFLTYFQNEAQLEKSRLLSDRFSAERPKGSFSTLEIQRTEQGDSAMYLCASSRFIDRGRNEQFFGPGTRLTVL.